This entry lists 20 T cell receptor beta chains sequenced from one sample in a study of blood T cells in healthy people across ages. Through a sample-barcoded 5' primer and a J-beta primer mix, a second PCR was run for about 6 to 11 cycles. In TCRdb, the 5' RACE reads were re-called with MiXCR into one record per CDR3 protein. In the table there are 1.5 million to 1.8 million distinct CDR3 sequences, 35% to 45% of which are singletons. The source material was blood. These receptors came from a woman between 18 and 30 years old in good health.

The chain joins TRBV28 to TRBJ2-5; tentatively, D is TRBD2 (5 bases). The J call could be wrong; TRBJ2-7 is a better fit for the DNA end. CDR1 and CDR2 from the germline V gene are MDHEN and SYDVKM. This CDR3 comprises 14 residues. This CDR3 reads CASSVSPGSYEQYF. The CDR3 DNA reads as TGTGCCAGCAGTGTAAGTCCGGGATCCTACGAGCAGTACTTC.

This clonotype was picked up a small number of times. The rearrangement joins TRBV27 to TRBJ2-1; maybe TRBD2 (6 bases). The germline V gene has CDR1 MNHEY and CDR2 SMNVEV (reference sequence). V lost 4 bases and J 13 bases, leaving 20 bases between the germline ends. The CDR3 runs 14 residues. CDR3 amino acids: CASSSAGRRPEQFF. CDR3 in DNA: TGTGCCAGCAGTTCCGCGGGACGTAGGCCGGAACAGTTCTTC.

This clonotype has a handful of counts. This chain connects TRBV5-1 to TRBJ2-3, with no clear D. V lost 3 bases and J lost 6, with 11 bases in between. The CDR3 sequence is 13 residues long. CDR1 and CDR2 (germline): SGHRS, YFSETQ. Here the CDR3 reads CASSSGTGDTQYF. CDR3 DNA sequence: TGCGCCAGCAGCTCGGGCACTGGGGATACGCAGTATTTT.

The rearrangement uses TRBV4-1 and TRBJ1-5; D not certain. The V gene lost 4 bases and the J gene lost 0 bases, with 10 bases spanning the gap. The CDR3 is 15 residues long. Germline CDR1 and CDR2: MGHRA and YSYEKL. The CDR3 DNA is TGCGCCAGCAGCCCCGGGATGTATAGCAATCAGCCCCAGCATTTT. Amino acid sequence: CASSPGMYSNQPQHF.

V is TRBV5-1 and J is TRBJ1-2; no firm D call. CDR3 length: 14 amino acids. V gave up 4 bases and J gave up 6 bases, with 16 bases separating them. Germline lookup yields CDR1 SGHRS and CDR2 YFSETQ. This CDR3 reads CASSAIGVADGYTF. CDR3 in DNA: TGCGCCAGCAGCGCTATTGGGGTCGCAGATGGCTACACCTTC. The full variable domain, in which reference TRBV5-1 and TRBJ1-2 provide the parts outside the CDR3, is KAGVTQTPRYLIKTRGQQVTLSCSPISGHRSVSWYQQTPGQGLQFLFEYFSETQRNKGNFPGRFSGRQFSNSRSEMNVSTLELGDSALYLCASSAIGVADGYTFGSGTRLTVV.

The chain couples TRBV7-2 to TRBJ2-5; D may be TRBD1 (5 bases). CDR1 SGHTA and CDR2 FQGNSA come from the germline V gene. The germline V and J ends were trimmed by 6 bases and 2 bases, with 10 bases remaining between them. CDR3 size: 13 residues. As DNA, the CDR3 is TGTGCCAGCAGGTCGCAGGGTCAAGAGACCCAGTACTTC. This encodes CASRSQGQETQYF.

The V gene is TRBV20-1, the J gene TRBJ2-4; the D gene is possibly TRBD1 (6 bases). CDR1 and CDR2 from the germline V gene are DFQATT and SNEGSKA (reference sequence). V gave up 4 bases and J gave up 2 bases, with 9 bases separating them. This CDR3 is built from 13 residues. The chain's CDR3 is CSAIRDTKNIQYF. CDR3 nucleotide sequence: TGCAGTGCTATCCGGGACACCAAAAACATTCAGTACTTC.

This chain uses TRBV7-9 with TRBJ1-1; 9 nucleotides line up with TRBD1. Germline V gives CDR1 SEHNR, CDR2 FQNEAQ (reference sequence). V shed 4 bases, J shed 4 bases, and the junction held 10 bases outside the gene matches. The CDR3 is 16 residues long. For the CDR3, the DNA is TGTGCCAGCAGCTCGGGTGGGACAGGGTCGGTCACTGAAGCTTTCTTT. Its protein product is CASSSGGTGSVTEAFF.

CDR3 bases: TGTGCCAGCAGCTTCTCCGGGAGTCTGCAAGAGACCCAGTACTTC. This gives the protein CASSFSGSLQETQYF. This chain connects TRBV7-3 to TRBJ2-5; possible D gene TRBD2, 6 bases. There are 15 residues in the CDR3. In germline, CDR1 is SGHTA, CDR2 FQGTGA. Trimming cost V 3 bases and J 2 bases, with 13 bases left between them.

The rearrangement joins TRBV6-2 or TRBV6-3 to TRBJ1-2; D is undetermined. CDR3 length: 13 residues. Per the germline V gene, CDR1 is MNHEY and CDR2 is SVGEGT. V was pared by 2 bases and J by 8 bases, with 12 bases between. The CDR3 DNA is TGTGCCAGCAGTTACGGACGGGCTGGAGGCTACACCTTC. Amino acid sequence: CASSYGRAGGYTF.

The chain couples TRBV18 to TRBJ1-5; D unresolved. With 1 base removed from V and 5 bases from J, the gap between germline ends came to 9 bases. The V gene's germline CDR1 is KGHSH and CDR2 LQKENI. The CDR3 spans 14 residues. CDR3: CASSPRAEYQPQHF. CDR3 DNA: TGTGCCAGCTCACCACGGGCAGAATATCAGCCCCAGCATTTT.

The chain uses TRBV30 and TRBJ1-5; TRBD1 might be the D (6 bases). V was shortened by 2 bases and J by 7 bases, with 18 bases between the two germline ends. The V gene's germline CDR1 is GTSNPN and CDR2 SVGIG (reference sequence). This CDR3 region has 15 residues. The CDR3 region is CAWSPSGGANQPQHF. The CDR3 region has the DNA TGTGCCTGGAGTCCGTCTGGGGGGGCAAACCAGCCCCAGCATTTT.

This clonotype was detected a few times. The chain combines TRBV11-2 with TRBJ2-7; D remains unclear. The CDR3 loop spans 12 amino acids. V was pared by 6 bases and J by 3 bases, with 9 bases between. CDR1 SGHAT and CDR2 FQNNGV come from the germline V gene. In DNA, the CDR3 is TGTGCCAGCAGATTACGCAGCTACGAGCAGTACTTC. Protein product: CASRLRSYEQYF.

This chain joins TRBV6-1 and TRBJ2-1; 11 bases align to TRBD1. The germline CDR1 and CDR2 sequences are MNHNS and SASEGT. With 6 bases clipped from V and 7 bases from J, the junction kept 11 bases outside the gene matches. The CDR3 spans 16 residues. The CDR3 protein is CASRPYPGQGGNEQFF. For the CDR3, the DNA is TGTGCCAGCAGACCATATCCGGGACAGGGGGGGAATGAGCAGTTCTTC.

The chain employs TRBV7-9 and TRBJ1-1; D remains ambiguous. Trimming pared 4 bases from V and 3 bases from J, leaving 18 bases between. The CDR3 is 16 residues long. Germline V gene data show CDR1 as SEHNR and CDR2 as FQNEAQ (reference sequence). This chain's CDR3 is CASSSELEFEDTEAFF. In DNA, the CDR3 is TGTGCCAGCAGCTCGGAACTAGAGTTTGAAGACACTGAAGCTTTCTTT.

This clonotype came up a few times. V usage is TRBV7-8 and J usage is TRBJ1-1, with a weak D call TRBD1 (6 bases). The CDR3 runs 15 residues. Trimming left V 0 bases short and J 8 bases short, with 16 bases between. From germline, CDR1 is SGHVS and CDR2 FQNEAQ. CDR3: CASSLAGPVRGEAFF. The CDR3 DNA follows: TGTGCCAGCAGCTTAGCGGGCCCCGTGAGGGGGGAAGCTTTCTTT. Full variable domain (outside the CDR3, taken from reference TRBV7-8 and TRBJ1-1): GAGVSQSPRYKVAKRGQDVALRCDPISGHVSLFWYQQALGQGPEFLTYFQNEAQLDKSGLPSDRFFAERPEGSVSTLKIQRTQQEDSAVYLCASSLAGPVRGEAFFGQGTRLTVV.

This clonotype occurred a few times. The chain is built from TRBV29-1 and TRBJ1-2; D remains ambiguous. The CDR3 has 14 residues. Deletions cut 4 bases from V and 4 bases from J, with 16 bases between. Germline V gene lookup returns CDR1 SQVTM and CDR2 ANQGSEA. The CDR3, as DNA: TGCAGCGTTGTCAGTGGATGGCCGGGCTATGGCTACACCTTC. This sequence encodes CSVVSGWPGYGYTF.

V gene TRBV4-3 combines with J gene TRBJ2-1; D not certain. The CDR3 spans 13 residues. V lost 9 bases and J lost 5, with 14 bases in between. From germline, CDR1 is LGHNA and CDR2 YSLEER. The CDR3 loop is CASSHRGHNEQFF. The CDR3, as DNA: TGCGCCAGTTCACACCGAGGCCACAATGAGCAGTTCTTC.

J is TRBJ2-1 and V is TRBV4-3, with D possibly being TRBD2 (5 bases). Germline CDR1 and CDR2: LGHNA and YSLEER. Trimming removed 3 bases from V and 5 bases from J, with 11 bases in between. The CDR3 sequence is 14 residues long. The CDR3 DNA reads TGCGCCAGCAGCCAGAGGGAGCGGAACAATGAGCAGTTCTTC. Its protein product is CASSQRERNNEQFF.

The chain recombines TRBV20-1 with TRBJ2-1; 9 bases align to TRBD2. V gave up 6 bases and J gave up 5 bases; unmatched junction bases: 11. The CDR3 runs 15 residues. CDR1 and CDR2 (germline): DFQATT, SNEGSKA (reference sequence). The DNA for the CDR3 is TGCAGTGCCAGACCTGGGACTAGCTCTAACAATGAGCAGTTCTTC. Translated, it gives CSARPGTSSNNEQFF.